Described below is a single TCR beta chain sequence and its context. Its target antigen remains unknown. It has no much larger one-base neighbor in the sample; base qualities were not kept. This entry comes from a study of cytomegalovirus exposure and HLA in healthy donors (dated by TCRdb to about 2017). Describing the broader study: According to an earlier analysis of several hundred of the donors, some 180 million T cells yielded 120 million or so unique TCR beta sequences and about 280 Gb of sequence data. About 280 gigabases of sequencing data and approximately 85 million unique TCR sequences were included in an early release covering under 650 HLA-typed donors. Among the approximately 430 genotyped donors, around 81% belonged to the genetic ancestry cluster associated with self-reported Caucasian donors. The study aimed to test whether cataloging public T cell receptors could reveal signatures of past pathogen exposure. The study used immunosequencing to profile the T cell repertoires of 670 or so subjects and linked those repertoires to cytomegalovirus serostatus. Along with the approximately 700-subject first cohort, a separate validation cohort of over a hundred different subjects was used. To predict cytomegalovirus infection status, the study brought together high-throughput TCR immunosequencing, statistical association of individual TCRs with disease status, and machine learning. A later analysis re-analyzed previously published TCR beta repertoires from approximately 670 donors and added high-resolution HLA genotyping to study TCR occurrence patterns. Rather than drawing on any new phenotypic data, the later analysis identified candidate immune exposures from TCR beta sequences and the way those sequences occurred across donors. An earlier analysis of about 600 of the donors used high-throughput TCR beta sequencing to judge whether each TCR beta V gene segment behaved as functional or pseudogenic. Donor age, sex, ethnicity and CMV serostatus were collected together with the repertoire data. Genome-wide SNP genotypes for about 60% of the roughly 670 donors were used in a later genetic analysis, which treated that subset as a discovery cohort. All discovery cohort repertoires had been generated using a single sequencing platform. HLA typing included class I and class II loci at four-digit resolution. The number of typed donors differed by locus: roughly 620-640 for A, B, C, DRB1 and DQB1; approximately 520 for DQA1; about 600 for DPA1; and about 470 for DPB1. Because of strong linkage in the cohort, roughly five DR-DQ haplotypes were treated as single units for association and clustering. Among several hundred genotyped donors of the cohort, an average of about 220,000 unique TCR beta nucleotide sequences was sequenced per donor, of which 15% to 20% were non-productive. Study-level results and caveats: According to a later analysis, parvovirus B19, influenza, CMV and Epstein-Barr virus appeared linked to several top co-occurrence clusters. When HLA alleles, especially DR and DQ, strongly co-occurred, TCR associations were difficult to assign to individual alleles. According to a later analysis, TCR association rates differed among HLA loci, with DRB1 alleles showing the most associated TCRs and HLA-C alleles showing the fewest. The earlier analysis of fewer than 750 of the donors excluded around 17 rarely observed V segments, including chromosome 9 orphons, because counts were too low. The authors suggested that the approach could potentially be generalized to other disease states and immunological phenotypes. In this cohort, only TCR beta chains were sequenced, and detectable features were limited by the absence of alpha or paired-chain data. Compared with equally common non-associated chains, HLA-associated TCR beta chains in a later analysis were more clonally expanded and had lower generation probabilities. V-gene and J-gene trimming of TCR beta chains was associated with a missense DCLRE1C variant in a later genetic analysis, and the association was replicated in an independent cohort. Across donors, most TCR sequences were observed very rarely, whereas some public TCRs were present in many individuals. In an earlier analysis of over 550 of the donors, most TCR beta V segments were observed in productive rearrangements about 87% or about 30% of the time, broadly matching IMGT annotations. A cluster of highly shared sequence variants was judged likely to be a technical artifact of the sequencing pipeline. In a later analysis, about 16,000 TCR beta sequences were associated with specific HLA alleles at a false discovery rate of 0.05. CMV serostatus was the only immune exposure information available for the cohort. The 87-base-pair reads could not distinguish some IMGT-functional V segments, including TRBV6-2 and TRBV6-3, so those segments were excluded. Correlated functional status among segregating V segments might be attributable to linkage disequilibrium, but an unknown experimental factor could not be ruled out. The study listed 164 TCR beta chains as associated with cytomegalovirus. In vitro tests confirmed that a few of the cytomegalovirus-associated TCR beta chains recognize cytomegalovirus antigens. Most CMV-associated TCR beta chains appeared to be HLA-restricted in a later analysis, and the HLA associations seemed to be driven largely by CMV exposure. Compared with the approximately 600-donor mean, donors in an Asian-associated ancestry cluster had fewer N-insertions in productive TCRs, according to a later genetic analysis. Because some donors lacked HLA typing at each locus, the association tests relied only on the typed subset. A further reported finding was that TCR beta sequences accurately predicted the HLA-A and HLA-B alleles for most subjects in the first cohort. The classifier was reported to diagnose cytomegalovirus status with high specificity and sensitivity in both the original cohort and the validation cohort. Presence/absence analyses assumed roughly uniform sequencing depth across donors, an assumption that may not hold.

In total, about 650 healthy bone marrow donors made up the cohort. At the time of sampling, all cohort members were nominally healthy, though unrecorded immune exposures were likely present. The donor tested CMV seropositive, placing the donor among the approximately 310 seropositive members of the cohort. A peripheral blood sample was collected from each donor, and TCR beta sequencing was performed on peripheral blood mononuclear cells. The Qiagen DNeasy Blood Extraction Kit was used to extract genomic DNA from the blood cell samples. Library creation used the immunoSEQ multiplex PCR assay. A mixture of 60 forward primers for TCR Vbeta segments and 13 reverse primers for TCR Jbeta segments was used in the multiplex PCR. A multiplex PCR assay on genomic DNA amplified the CDR3 region of rearranged TCR beta genes. On the Illumina HiSeq System, the amplified TCR beta libraries were sequenced as 87-base-pair reads. Turning to the authors' computational methods: A later analysis tallied tens of millions of unique TCR beta chains across the 666 repertoires, and about 10 million of those chains were shared by two or more donors. To remove PCR and sequencing errors, raw reads were error-corrected and collapsed into unique sequences using a nearest-neighbor algorithm that merged closely related sequences. To assign V, D and J gene segments, CDR3 sequences were aligned to IMGT reference sequences. For a sequence to be retained, a match of at least six nucleotides to both a V gene segment and a J gene segment was required. Rearrangements were called productive when the CDR3 lacked stop codons and stayed in frame with V and J; all others were non-productive. CDR3 was defined according to IMGT convention as the region running from the second conserved V-encoded cysteine to the conserved J-encoded phenylalanine. In an earlier analysis of approximately 590 of the donors, sequences lacking an unambiguous match to a single V gene segment were excluded. In an earlier analysis of about 590 of the donors, a V segment was called functional when productive rearrangements were above 56.7%, and segregating when the standard deviation between donors exceeded 5%. A statistical classification framework was built for diagnosing cytomegalovirus status from the catalog of TCR beta chain sequences. In a later analysis, V and J genes were assigned by comparing TCR nucleotide sequences against IMGT/GENE-DB human TR gene sequences. A later analysis assigned CDR3 sequences and most-parsimonious VDJ recombination scenarios with the TCRdist pipeline. In a later analysis, each TCR beta chain was defined by its CDR3 amino acid sequence together with its V-gene family, and reads lacking a unique V-gene family were excluded. As a way to deal with suspected cross-contamination and a sequencing artifact, a later analysis dropped 640 or so nucleotide sequences that were highly shared and had low generation probability. In a later analysis, a clonal expansion index was calculated for each public chain from normalized within-repertoire ranks of inferred template counts. Generation probabilities in a later analysis came from a VDJ recombination model fitted to out-of-frame rearrangements, and those results were checked against IGoR. In a later analysis, hypergeometric tests were used to score TCR-TCR, TCR-HLA and TCR-CMV co-occurrence, with a repertoire-size bias correction applied to TCR pairs. False discovery rates were estimated in a later analysis by permuting HLA or CMV assignments 20 times. In a later analysis, co-occurring TCRs were grouped with DBSCAN, and TCRdist sequence similarity was added when clustering was performed within HLA-allele-positive subsets. Repertoires with fewer than 30,000 or more than 120,000 public chains, plus five repertoires with anomalous nucleotide sharing, were excluded from co-occurrence clustering. TCRdb holds this immuneACCESS table with in-frame rearrangements only. Some clones are missing; in checked studies, unresolved V genes explain under half, and the rest has no known cause. V, J and clone size are taken as reported in that table, and D and trimming were inferred from the DNA itself. The sample includes about 80,000 clones, with 62% observed a single time. The ten largest clonotypes hold roughly 4.4% of the sample.

The CDR3 starts with the cysteine, ends with the phenylalanine, and has 13 residues. Only the CDR3 DNA is retained, 39 bases long and in frame from the first base. Trimming leaves V shorter by 4 bases and J shorter by 7 bases, with the junction holding 7 bases beyond the gene matches. CDR1 SGHDT and CDR2 YYEEEE are derived from the germline V gene. The sequencing sample was made of PBMCs. The chain is made from TRBV5-6 and TRBJ2-7; 8 central nucleotides agree with TRBD1. The source of this sequence is a male donor in good health and CMV-seropositive. The bases read TGTGCCAGCAGCGTAAGACAGGGGCGAGAGCAGTACTTC. Translation gives CASSVRQGREQYF.